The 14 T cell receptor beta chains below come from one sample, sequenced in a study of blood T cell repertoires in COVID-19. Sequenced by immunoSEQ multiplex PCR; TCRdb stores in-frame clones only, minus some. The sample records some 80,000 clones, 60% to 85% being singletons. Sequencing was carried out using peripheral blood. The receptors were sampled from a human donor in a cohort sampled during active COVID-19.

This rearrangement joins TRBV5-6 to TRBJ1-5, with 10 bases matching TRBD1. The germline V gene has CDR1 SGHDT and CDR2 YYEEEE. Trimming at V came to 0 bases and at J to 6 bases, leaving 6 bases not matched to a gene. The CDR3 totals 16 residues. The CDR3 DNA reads TGTGCCAGCAGCTTGGGGGGACAGGGGTTATTTCAGCCCCAGCATTTT. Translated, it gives CASSLGGQGLFQPQHF.

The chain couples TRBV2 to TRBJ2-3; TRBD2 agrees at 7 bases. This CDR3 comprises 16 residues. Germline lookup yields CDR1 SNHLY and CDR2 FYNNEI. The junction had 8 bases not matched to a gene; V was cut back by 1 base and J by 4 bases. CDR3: CASSEDWGGSADTQYF. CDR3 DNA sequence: TGTGCCAGCAGTGAAGACTGGGGGGGAAGCGCAGATACGCAGTATTTT.

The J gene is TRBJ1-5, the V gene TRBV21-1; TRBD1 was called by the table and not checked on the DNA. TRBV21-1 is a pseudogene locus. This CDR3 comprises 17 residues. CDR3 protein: CASSKGRTGWSNQPQHF. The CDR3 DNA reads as TGTGCCAGCAGCAAAGGCCGGACAGGGTGGAGCAATCAGCCCCAGCATTTT.

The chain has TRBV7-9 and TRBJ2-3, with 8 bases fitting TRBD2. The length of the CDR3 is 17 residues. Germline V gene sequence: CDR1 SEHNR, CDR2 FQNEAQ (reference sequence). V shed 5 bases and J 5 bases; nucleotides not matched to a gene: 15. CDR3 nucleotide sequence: TGTGCCAGCAGCCCTCCGACGGGACTAGGGTTGCGAGATACGCAGTATTTT. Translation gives CASSPPTGLGLRDTQYF. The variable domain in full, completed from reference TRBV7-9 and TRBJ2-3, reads DTGVSQNPRHKITKRGQNVTFRCDPISEHNRLYWYRQTLGQGPEFLTYFQNEAQLEKSRLLSDRFSAERPKGSFSTLEIQRTEQGDSAMYLCASSPPTGLGLRDTQYFGPGTRLTVL.

The CDR3 is CASSLDSGELFF. In DNA, the CDR3 is TGTGCCAGCAGCTTAGACTCCGGGGAGCTGTTTTTT. The chain joins TRBV11-2 to TRBJ2-2; D call uncertain. This CDR3 is built from 12 residues. Looked up from germline, CDR1 is SGHAT and CDR2 is FQNNGV. V lost 0 bases, J lost 6 bases, and 2 bases lay in between.

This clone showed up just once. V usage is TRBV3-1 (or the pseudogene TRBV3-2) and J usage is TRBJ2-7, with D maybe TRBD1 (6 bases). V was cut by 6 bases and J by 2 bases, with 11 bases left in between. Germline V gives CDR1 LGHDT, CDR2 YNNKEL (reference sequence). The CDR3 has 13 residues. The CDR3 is CASSVQGPYEQYF. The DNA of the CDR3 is TGTGCCAGCAGTGTGCAGGGGCCCTACGAGCAGTACTTC.

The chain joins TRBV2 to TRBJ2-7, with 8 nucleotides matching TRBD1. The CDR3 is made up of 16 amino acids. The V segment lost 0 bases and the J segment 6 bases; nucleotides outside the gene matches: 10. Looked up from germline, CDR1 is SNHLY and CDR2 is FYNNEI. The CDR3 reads CASSEAPPGGPVEQYF. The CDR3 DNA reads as TGTGCCAGCAGTGAAGCCCCCCCAGGGGGCCCAGTCGAGCAGTACTTC.

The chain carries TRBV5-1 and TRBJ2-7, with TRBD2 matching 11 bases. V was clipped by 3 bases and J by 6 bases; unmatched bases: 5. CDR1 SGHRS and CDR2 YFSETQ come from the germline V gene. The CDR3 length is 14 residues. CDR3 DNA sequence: TGCGCCAGCAGCTCCGGGACTAGCGGCGCCGAGCAGTACTTC. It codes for CASSSGTSGAEQYF. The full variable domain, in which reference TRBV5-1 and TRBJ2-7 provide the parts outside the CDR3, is KAGVTQTPRYLIKTRGQQVTLSCSPISGHRSVSWYQQTPGQGLQFLFEYFSETQRNKGNFPGRFSGRQFSNSRSEMNVSTLELGDSALYLCASSSGTSGAEQYFGPGTRLTVT.

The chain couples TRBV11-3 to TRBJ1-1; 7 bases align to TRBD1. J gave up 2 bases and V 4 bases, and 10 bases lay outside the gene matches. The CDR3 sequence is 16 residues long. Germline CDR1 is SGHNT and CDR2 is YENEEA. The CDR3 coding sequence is TGTGCCAGCAGCTCCCACGGGGGACAGCCTAACACTGAAGCTTTCTTT. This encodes CASSSHGGQPNTEAFF.

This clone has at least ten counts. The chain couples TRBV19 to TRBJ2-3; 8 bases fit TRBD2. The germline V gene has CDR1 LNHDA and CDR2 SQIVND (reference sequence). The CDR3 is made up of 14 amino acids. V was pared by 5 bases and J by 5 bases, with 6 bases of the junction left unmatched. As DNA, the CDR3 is TGTGCCAGTAGTTTGGCGGGAGGTGGAGATACGCAGTATTTT. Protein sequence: CASSLAGGGDTQYF.

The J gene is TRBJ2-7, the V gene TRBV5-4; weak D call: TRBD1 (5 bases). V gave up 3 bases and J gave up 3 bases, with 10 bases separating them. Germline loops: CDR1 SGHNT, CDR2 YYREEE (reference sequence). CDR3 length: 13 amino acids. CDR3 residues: CASSSDILYEQYV. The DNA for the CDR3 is TGTGCCAGCAGCTCGGACATTCTCTACGAGCAGTACGTC.

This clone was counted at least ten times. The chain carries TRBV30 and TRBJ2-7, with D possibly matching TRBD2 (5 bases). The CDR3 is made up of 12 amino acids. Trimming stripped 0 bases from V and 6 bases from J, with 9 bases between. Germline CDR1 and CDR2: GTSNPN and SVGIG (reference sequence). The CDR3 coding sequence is TGTGCCTGGAGTGTAATAGGACTCGAGCAGTACTTC. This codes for CAWSVIGLEQYF.

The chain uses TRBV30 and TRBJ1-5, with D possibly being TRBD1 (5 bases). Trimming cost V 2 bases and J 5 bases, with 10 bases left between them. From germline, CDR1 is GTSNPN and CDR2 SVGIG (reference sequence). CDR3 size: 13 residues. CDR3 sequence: CAWSIQGDQPQHF. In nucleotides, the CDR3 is TGTGCCTGGAGTATCCAGGGCGATCAGCCCCAGCATTTT.

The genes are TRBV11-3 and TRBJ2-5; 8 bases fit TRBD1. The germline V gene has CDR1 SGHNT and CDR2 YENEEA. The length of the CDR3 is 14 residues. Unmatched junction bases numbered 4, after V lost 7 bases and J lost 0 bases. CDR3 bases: TGTGCCAGCACGACAGGGGCCAACCAAGAGACCCAGTACTTC. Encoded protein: CASTTGANQETQYF.